Detailed here is one T cell receptor (beta chain). The data were obtained in a study of blood T cells in healthy people across ages. The trim removed 6 bases at V and 2 bases at J, leaving 6 bases unmatched. The CDR3 has 15 amino acids. A second roughly 6 to 11 cycle PCR used barcoded and J-beta primers. Each CDR3 protein is one row after TCRdb ran MiXCR on the 5' RACE reads. The sample has some 850,000 distinct CDR3 sequences, about a quarter seen once; the top ten hold over 2.5%. This sample was also put to use in a study of T cells of mothers and their children.

Input material: blood. The TCR originated in a boy aged 5-17 years in good health. The V gene is TRBV12-3 or TRBV12-4, the J gene TRBJ1-5; 8 nucleotides align to TRBD1. In DNA form, the CDR3 reads TGTGCCAGCAGCCATACAGGGGGTCGCAATCAGCCCCAGCATTTT. Protein: CASSHTGGRNQPQHF.